This T cell receptor (beta chain) was sequenced during a study of cytomegalovirus exposure and HLA in healthy donors. Findings and caveats of the study: Researchers reported from a later analysis that most CMV-associated TCR beta chains appeared HLA-restricted. A missense DCLRE1C variant was associated with V- and J-gene trimming of TCR beta chains in a later analysis, and an independent cohort replicated the association. About 87% or about 30% of the time was how often most TCR beta V segments were productive, according to an earlier analysis.

This clone has only one observation. Its antigen is undetermined. The primer mix had 60 Vbeta and 13 Jbeta primers. Clones were sequenced by immunoSEQ multiplex PCR, and TCRdb holds only the in-frame ones, with some missing. Seen here are under 250,000 clones, around 76% observed once, and the top ten hold about 6.4%. This CDR3 contains 18 residues. Trimming removed 0 bases at V and 0 bases at J, with 20 bases between. Looked up from germline, CDR1 is SQVTM and CDR2 is ANQGSEA. V is TRBV29-1 and J is TRBJ1-2, with D tentatively TRBD1 (6 bases). Sequencing used PBMCs. The source is a man in his forties in good health and CMV-seropositive. CDR3 amino acids: CSVEEGQGRAHSNYGYTF. For the CDR3, the DNA is TGCAGCGTTGAAGAAGGCCAGGGGCGCGCCCATTCTAACTATGGCTACACCTTC. Looking up the rest from reference TRBV29-1 and TRBJ1-2 gives the full variable domain: SAVISQKPSRDICQRGTSLTIQCQVDSQVTMMFWYRQQPGQSLTLIATANQGSEATYESGFVIDKFPISRPNLTFSTLTVSNMSPEDSSIYLCSVEEGQGRAHSNYGYTFGSGTRLTVV.